The source of this T cell receptor (beta chain) is a study of blood T cell repertoires in COVID-19. Study as a whole: COVID-19 samples from acute and convalescent phases originated in the United States, Italy and Spain. From T cells, B-cell-depleted T cells, or PBMCs came the material, which was cDNA or gDNA.

Trimming removed 2 bases at V and 1 base at J, with 12 bases between. This CDR3 has 15 amino acids. Looked up from germline, CDR1 is MNHNS and CDR2 is SASEGT. Authors' data handling: Reference gene primers were amplified, and this amplification served to estimate nucleated cell counts. The repertoire was sequenced with immunoSEQ multiplex PCR; TCRdb's copy has only in-frame clones and lacks some. Clone size and the V and J calls come from that table; the DNA yielded D and trimming. The sample holds under 350,000 clones, roughly 89% seen once. The material sequenced was peripheral blood. The chain combines TRBV6-1 with TRBJ2-7, with D possibly TRBD1 on 5 matching bases. The sequence came from a man in his forties or fifties with acute or convalescent COVID-19. The CDR3 DNA follows: TGTGCCAGCAGTGAAATGGTGGCAGGGTCCTACGAGCAGTACTTC. It yields the protein CASSEMVAGSYEQYF.